In this sample, the clone carrying this TCR beta chain is medium-sized. Antigen unknown. Profiling relied on immunoSEQ multiplex PCR, and the TCRdb table lists in-frame clones only, not all of them. The sample holds 5,900 or so clones, 76% seen once. Patients had resection in Japan or China between about 2013 and 2017. Macro-dissection enriched premalignant or tumor cells before nucleic acid extraction. This record comes from a study of immune evolution from preneoplasia to lung adenocarcinoma. Findings and caveats of the study: Compared with EGFR-mutant or double wild-type lesions, KRAS-mutant nodules were more clonal. Normal lung had the highest top T cell clone frequencies.

Sequenced sample: FFPE minimally invasive lung adenocarcinoma tissue. The origin of this receptor is a person aged 60-79 years with lung adenocarcinoma.

The CDR3, as DNA: TGCGCCAGTCAGATAGCGGGAGCGGAGACCCAGTACTTC. This sequence encodes CASQIAGAETQYF. The V gene is TRBV10-2, the J gene TRBJ2-5; 9 nucleotides agree with TRBD2. The CDR3 consists of 13 residues. Trimming cost V 9 bases and J 5 bases; bases outside gene matches: 7. The germline V gene encodes CDR1 WSHSY and CDR2 SAAADI.